This T cell receptor beta chain originates from a study of T cells after yellow fever vaccination. The CDR3 length is 13 residues. Germline CDR1 DFQATT, CDR2 SNEGSKA (reference sequence). Trimming stripped 3 bases from V and 0 bases from J, with 8 bases between. General observations from the study: The CD4 compartment and the CD8 compartment contained a small share of clonotypes in common. By day 5 rather than day 15, the secondary response had peaked, though it was weaker.

Turning to this clonotype: Its antigen is not identified.

In making TCR cDNA, 5'RACE template switching added a universal primer site and UMIs to it. From the 5' RACE reads, TCRdb called clonotypes with MiXCR, one entry per CDR3 protein. In the table there are some 600,000 distinct CDR3 sequences, roughly an eighth of which are singletons. Sequencing used PBMCs, obtained on the day of the yellow fever booster vaccination. This chain uses TRBV20-1 with TRBJ1-1, with D uncertain. The TCR sequence derives from a man in his thirties or forties who received the YFV17D yellow fever vaccine. CDR3 loop: CSASQFMNTEAFF. The CDR3 DNA is TGCAGTGCTAGTCAGTTCATGAACACTGAAGCTTTCTTT.